These 8 T cell receptor beta chains share one sample of origin, sequenced in a study of monozygotic twins with inflammatory bowel disease. TCRdb re-called the 5' RACE reads, yielding one record per CDR3 amino acid sequence without DNA. The table gives over 110,000 distinct CDR3 sequences; the top ten clones make up 2.4% of it. Material: blood. The receptor set was obtained from a human donor with ulcerative colitis or Crohn's disease, or a healthy co-twin of an affected twin (not recorded which).

The genes are TRBV15 and TRBJ2-5; TCRdb lists TRBD1, though no DNA is available to test this call. The germline gives CDR1 LNHNV, CDR2 YYDKDF (reference sequence). CDR3 size: 14 residues. The CDR3 is CATSARQGTETQYF.

V is TRBV7-6 and J is TRBJ2-7. This CDR3 is 15 amino acids long. The V gene's germline CDR1 is SGHVS and CDR2 FNYEAQ. The CDR3 sequence: CASSLERGGTYEQYF. The full variable domain, with the rest looked up from reference TRBV7-6 and TRBJ2-7, is GAGVSQSPRYKVTKRGQDVALRCDPISGHVSLYWYRQALGQGPEFLTYFNYEAQQDKSGLPNDRFSAERPEGSISTLTIQRTEQRDSAMYRCASSLERGGTYEQYFGPGTRLTVT.

The chain recombines TRBV3-1 with TRBJ1-4. Germline V gives CDR1 LGHDT, CDR2 YNNKEL (reference sequence). The CDR3 spans 15 residues. The CDR3 loop reads CASSNHGTTNEKLFF.

The J gene is TRBJ2-7, the V gene TRBV12-3 or TRBV12-4; without DNA, the TCRdb call of TRBD1 cannot be checked. This CDR3 has 15 residues. CDR3 sequence: CASSHFRQGSYEQYF.

The J gene is TRBJ2-4, the V gene TRBV28; TCRdb selects TRBD1, and the lack of DNA leaves this call unchecked. Germline CDR1 and CDR2: MDHEN and SYDVKM. The CDR3 contains 17 residues. CDR3 amino acids: CASSLTSLGTHSNIQYF. Looking up the rest from reference TRBV28 and TRBJ2-4 gives the full variable domain: DVKVTQSSRYLVKRTGEKVFLECVQDMDHENMFWYRQDPGLGLRLIYFSYDVKMKEKGDIPEGYSVSREKKERFSLILESASTNQTSMYLCASSLTSLGTHSNIQYFGAGTRLSVL.

This CDR3 reads CASSGDRSYEQYF. The chain couples TRBV5-1 to TRBJ2-7. From germline, CDR1 is SGHRS and CDR2 YFSETQ. The CDR3 is 13 residues long.

The J gene is TRBJ1-6, the V gene TRBV7-2. CDR1 and CDR2 (germline): SGHTA, FQGNSA. The CDR3 is made up of 12 amino acids. CDR3 protein: CASTRGNSPLHF. Together with reference TRBV7-2 and TRBJ1-6, the CDR3 gives the full variable domain: GAGVSQSPSNKVTEKGKDVELRCDPISGHTALYWYRQSLGQGLEFLIYFQGNSAPDKSGLPSDRFSAERTGGSVSTLTIQRTQQEDSAVYLCASTRGNSPLHFGNGTRLTVT.

The V call is TRBV5-1, the J call TRBJ1-3; TCRdb calls TRBD1, which cannot be checked without DNA. CDR1 and CDR2 from the germline V gene are SGHRS and YFSETQ. This CDR3 is built from 16 residues. CDR3 loop: CASSLGTGGSGNTIYF. The full variable domain, rest sourced from reference TRBV5-1 and TRBJ1-3, is KAGVTQTPRYLIKTRGQQVTLSCSPISGHRSVSWYQQTPGQGLQFLFEYFSETQRNKGNFPGRFSGRQFSNSRSEMNVSTLELGDSALYLCASSLGTGGSGNTIYFGEGSWLTVV.